The 30 T cell receptor beta chains below all came from one sample that was sequenced in a study of blood T cell repertoires in COVID-19. Produced via immunoSEQ multiplex PCR; TCRdb's table is partial and in-frame only. This table has more than 200,000 clones, approximately 80% appearing once. What was sequenced was PBMCs or T cells enriched from blood (not recorded which). The receptor set was obtained from a man aged 55 to 70 who had recovered from COVID-19.

The chain is built from TRBV21-1 and TRBJ2-7; the D call of TRBD1 is as the table states it, not checked on the DNA. TRBV21-1 is classified as a pseudogene. The CDR3 is 14 residues long. As DNA, the CDR3 is TGTGCCAGCAGCAAAGACAGGGGCTCCTACGAGCAGTACTTC. It specifies CASSKDRGSYEQYF.

The rearrangement uses TRBV25-1 and TRBJ2-1; a possible D gene is TRBD2 (5 bases). Germline-derived CDR1 and CDR2 are MGHDK and SYGVNS. Trimming left V 6 bases short and J 0 bases short, with 6 bases between. The CDR3 spans 13 residues. The CDR3 coding sequence is TGTGCCAGCAGCCGGGGCTCCTACAATGAGCAGTTCTTC. Its protein is CASSRGSYNEQFF. Full variable domain (remainder filled in from reference TRBV25-1 and TRBJ2-1): EADIYQTPRYLVIGTGKKITLECSQTMGHDKMYWYQQDPGMELHLIHYSYGVNSTEKGDLSSESTVSRIRTEHFPLTLESARPSHTSQYLCASSRGSYNEQFFGPGTRLTVL.

This chain joins TRBV3-1 (or the pseudogene TRBV3-2) and TRBJ1-6; 10 nucleotides match TRBD1. The CDR3 covers 14 residues. Germline-derived CDR1 and CDR2 are LGHDT and YNNKEL (reference sequence). The trim removed 5 bases at V and 7 bases at J, leaving 2 bases unmatched. DNA of the CDR3: TGTGCCAGCAGCAGACAGGGGGCCAATTCACCCCTCCACTTT. It encodes CASSRQGANSPLHF.

The chain uses TRBV27 and TRBJ1-1, with 10 positions matching TRBD1. J lost 5 bases, V lost 4 bases, and 10 bases had no gene match. The CDR3 is made up of 16 amino acids. The germline CDR1 and CDR2 sequences are MNHEY and SMNVEV (reference sequence). The CDR3 protein is CASSSHSGQGKTEAFF. The CDR3 DNA follows: TGTGCCAGCAGTTCCCACTCGGGACAGGGGAAAACTGAAGCTTTCTTT.

The rearrangement joins TRBV7-2 to TRBJ2-7; TRBD1 matches at 10 bases. Germline assignment: CDR1 SGHTA and CDR2 FQGNSA. With V trimmed by 3 bases and J by 4 bases, 3 bases remained unmatched. The CDR3 covers 14 residues. Here the CDR3 reads CASSLGQGFYEQYF. The CDR3 DNA sequence: TGTGCCAGCAGCTTGGGACAGGGGTTTTACGAGCAGTACTTC. The full variable domain, with the rest looked up from reference TRBV7-2 and TRBJ2-7, is GAGVSQSPSNKVTEKGKDVELRCDPISGHTALYWYRQSLGQGLEFLIYFQGNSAPDKSGLPSDRFSAERTGGSVSTLTIQRTQQEDSAVYLCASSLGQGFYEQYFGPGTRLTVT.

The genes are TRBV6-5 and TRBJ1-1, with 7 bases aligning to TRBD1. Germline values: CDR1 MNHEY, CDR2 SVGAGI. The CDR3 has 13 residues. V trimming: 5 bases; J trimming: 10 bases; junction bases outside the gene matches: 10. The CDR3 protein is CASSKTTGFGAFF. CDR3 in DNA: TGTGCCAGCAGTAAAACGACAGGGTTCGGAGCTTTCTTT.

This clone occurred a few times. The V call is TRBV6-2 or TRBV6-3, the J call TRBJ1-5; 9 positions agree with TRBD1. The CDR3 length is 18 residues. The germline V gene has CDR1 MNHEY and CDR2 SVGEGT. V shed 4 bases and J 1 base; nucleotides not matched to a gene: 11. The CDR3 DNA reads TGTGCCAGCAGTTCCTTCCCGGGACAGGGAGGAAGCAATCAGCCCCAGCATTTT. Amino acids: CASSSFPGQGGSNQPQHF.

The V call is TRBV6-5, the J call TRBJ1-1; perhaps TRBD1 as D (6 bases). The CDR3 extends over 14 amino acids. Deletions cut 5 bases from V and 4 bases from J, with 14 bases between. Germline CDR1 reads MNHEY; CDR2 reads SVGAGI. CDR3 residues: CASSRPGASTEAFF. Here the CDR3 DNA reads TGTGCCAGCAGTCGACCAGGGGCGAGCACTGAAGCTTTCTTT.

The chain is built from TRBV11-1 and TRBJ1-1; TRBD1 aligns across 7 bases. The germline CDR1 and CDR2 sequences are SGHAT and FQDESV (reference sequence). Trimming took 5 bases from V and 0 from J; bases not matched to a gene: 3. The CDR3 is made up of 14 amino acids. CDR3 nucleotides: TGTGCCAGCAGCCGGGGACAGATGAACACTGAAGCTTTCTTT. Amino acids: CASSRGQMNTEAFF.

A single count supports this clone. Written as DNA, the CDR3 is TGTGCCAGCAGCTTAGTCCTGGGCAGGGGAATCATGAACACTGAAGCTTTCTTT. Residues: CASSLVLGRGIMNTEAFF. The chain uses TRBV11-2 and TRBJ1-1, with D possibly TRBD1 on 6 matching bases. This CDR3 is 18 amino acids long. Per the germline V gene, CDR1 is SGHAT and CDR2 is FQNNGV. V lost 1 base and J lost 0, with 18 bases in between.

The V and J genes are TRBV6-5 and TRBJ1-4; perhaps TRBD1 as D (5 bases). The CDR3 totals 15 residues. CDR1 is MNHEY and CDR2 is SVGAGI in the germline V gene. V was clipped by 2 bases and J by 7 bases, with 14 bases between them. The DNA for the CDR3 is TGTGCCAGCAGTTACGGCAGGGCGGGAGGTGAAAAACTGTTTTTT. Translated, it gives CASSYGRAGGEKLFF.

The gene calls are TRBV3-1 (or the pseudogene TRBV3-2) and TRBJ1-2, with TRBD1 identical over 11 bases. V lost 4 bases to trimming and J lost 8 bases; unmatched junction nucleotides: 15. There are 17 residues in the CDR3. CDR1 LGHDT and CDR2 YNNKEL come from the germline V gene (reference sequence). DNA of the CDR3: TGTGCCAGCAGCCCCCCGGACAGGGGGCCTTTCGAGGGAGGCTACACCTTC. Translated, it gives CASSPPDRGPFEGGYTF.

The chain couples TRBV10-1 to TRBJ2-4, with TRBD2 identical over 11 bases. After removal of 6 bases from V and 2 bases from J, the junction contained 6 bases not matched to a gene. The CDR3 consists of 16 residues. Germline V gene sequence: CDR1 WNHNN, CDR2 SYGVQD (reference sequence). The CDR3 loop reads CASSPGTSGSKNIQYF. In DNA form, the CDR3 reads TGCGCCAGCAGCCCCGGGACTAGCGGATCCAAAAACATTCAGTACTTC.

The rearrangement joins TRBV6-2 or TRBV6-3 to TRBJ1-2; possibly TRBD1 for D (6 bases). Trimming took off 0 bases at V and 3 bases at J, with 14 bases between the two ends. Germline loops: CDR1 MNHEY, CDR2 SVGEGT. The length of the CDR3 is 16 residues. CDR3 DNA: TGTGCCAGCAGTTACTCTGGACAGCCGATATACTATGGCTACACCTTC. Its protein is CASSYSGQPIYYGYTF.

This chain connects TRBV11-3 to TRBJ2-7; D might be TRBD1 (6 bases). Trimming shortened V by 2 bases and J by 0 bases, and 11 bases separated the two germline ends. The germline gives CDR1 SGHNT, CDR2 YENEEA. The CDR3 totals 15 residues. CDR3 amino acids: CASSLLWGPSYEQYF. CDR3 bases: TGTGCCAGCAGCTTATTGTGGGGGCCCTCCTACGAGCAGTACTTC.

There are many counts of this clone. This sequence joins TRBV7-9 and TRBJ2-1; 12 bases are a match to TRBD2. Germline CDR1 is SEHNR and CDR2 is FQNEAQ (reference sequence). The CDR3 contains 15 residues. The junction had 4 bases not matched to a gene; V was cut back by 3 bases and J by 7 bases. Here the CDR3 reads CASSFQTSGGNEQFF. The CDR3 DNA reads as TGTGCCAGCAGCTTTCAAACTAGCGGGGGGAATGAGCAGTTCTTC.

This chain links TRBV6-2 or TRBV6-3 with TRBJ2-3, with 10 bases that match TRBD2. Germline CDR1 is MNHEY and CDR2 is SVGEGT. The ends lost 4 bases at V and 2 bases at J; junction bases unmatched: 3. This CDR3 has 15 amino acids. The CDR3 spells CASSLAGGHTDTQYF. The CDR3 coding sequence is TGTGCCAGCAGTTTAGCGGGGGGCCACACAGATACGCAGTATTTT.

The chain joins TRBV19 to TRBJ2-2; no firm D call. V gave up 0 bases and J gave up 6 bases, with 5 bases separating them. The CDR3 contains 13 residues. The V gene's germline CDR1 is LNHDA and CDR2 SQIVND (reference sequence). The CDR3 region has the DNA TGTGCCAGTAGTATAGATCATCCCGGGGAGCTGTTTTTT. This translates into CASSIDHPGELFF. Complete variable domain (other parts from reference TRBV19 and TRBJ2-2): DGGITQSPKYLFRKEGQNVTLSCEQNLNHDAMYWYRQDPGQGLRLIYYSQIVNDFQKGDIAEGYSVSREKKESFPLTVTSAQKNPTAFYLCASSIDHPGELFFGEGSRLTVL.

J is TRBJ1-5 and V is TRBV6-5; D gene ambiguous. V dropped 6 bases and J dropped 7 bases, with 10 bases sitting between them. Germline V lookup: CDR1 MNHEY, CDR2 SVGAGI. The CDR3 runs to 12 residues. The CDR3 loop reads CASSLHGQPQHF. In DNA, the CDR3 is TGTGCCAGCAGCCTCCACGGGCAGCCCCAGCATTTT.

Regarding this clone: Other DNA sequences in the same sample also yield this CDR3. This sequence joins TRBV7-2 and TRBJ1-2; D perhaps matches TRBD1 (6 bases). Germline V CDR1 and CDR2: SGHTA, FQGNSA. Trimming cost V 5 bases and J 2 bases, with 9 bases left between them. The CDR3 is 13 residues long. CDR3 protein: CASSRDTNYGYTF. The CDR3 DNA reads TGTGCCAGCAGCAGGGACACAAACTATGGCTACACCTTC.

In its sample, this clone was seen a few times. The V call is TRBV19, the J call TRBJ2-3, with 9 bases fitting TRBD2. V lost 6 bases, J lost 6 bases, and 4 bases stayed unmatched. CDR1 is LNHDA, CDR2 SQIVND, per germline (reference sequence). This CDR3 is 13 amino acids long. CDR3 amino acids: CASRAGGLDTQYF. The CDR3, as DNA: TGTGCCAGTAGGGCGGGGGGGCTGGATACGCAGTATTTT. The full variable domain, in which reference TRBV19 and TRBJ2-3 provide the parts outside the CDR3, is DGGITQSPKYLFRKEGQNVTLSCEQNLNHDAMYWYRQDPGQGLRLIYYSQIVNDFQKGDIAEGYSVSREKKESFPLTVTSAQKNPTAFYLCASRAGGLDTQYFGPGTRLTVL.

This chain connects TRBV3-1 (or the pseudogene TRBV3-2) to TRBJ2-3; TRBD2 is a possible D gene (6 bases). Germline-derived CDR1 and CDR2 are LGHDT and YNNKEL (reference sequence). Trimming stripped 2 bases from V and 5 bases from J, with 20 bases between. This CDR3 region has 17 residues. The CDR3 is CASSQSRRGPPRDTQYF. For the CDR3, the DNA is TGTGCCAGCAGCCAAAGCCGGCGGGGCCCCCCACGAGATACGCAGTATTTT.

This chain joins TRBV7-8 and TRBJ1-2, with 9 nucleotides matching TRBD1. The CDR3 totals 15 residues. The V gene end was trimmed by 2 bases and the J gene end by 3 bases; junction bases not matched to a gene: 4. Germline V lookup: CDR1 SGHVS, CDR2 FQNEAQ. Here the CDR3 reads CASSLRRTGDYGYTF. CDR3 DNA sequence: TGTGCCAGCAGCTTAAGGAGGACAGGGGACTATGGCTACACCTTC. Drawing the rest from reference TRBV7-8 and TRBJ1-2, the complete variable domain is GAGVSQSPRYKVAKRGQDVALRCDPISGHVSLFWYQQALGQGPEFLTYFQNEAQLDKSGLPSDRFFAERPEGSVSTLKIQRTQQEDSAVYLCASSLRRTGDYGYTFGSGTRLTVV.

This chain joins TRBV19 and TRBJ1-6, with TRBD1 matching 7 bases. The germline V gene encodes CDR1 LNHDA and CDR2 SQIVND (reference sequence). V shed 4 bases and J 1 base; nucleotides not matched to a gene: 4. This CDR3 region has 16 residues. CDR3 DNA sequence: TGTGCCAGTAGTACCGGGACAGTTTCCTATAATTCACCCCTCCACTTT. Translation: CASSTGTVSYNSPLHF. The whole variable domain, remainder taken from reference TRBV19 and TRBJ1-6, is DGGITQSPKYLFRKEGQNVTLSCEQNLNHDAMYWYRQDPGQGLRLIYYSQIVNDFQKGDIAEGYSVSREKKESFPLTVTSAQKNPTAFYLCASSTGTVSYNSPLHFGNGTRLTVT.

The genes are TRBV5-5 and TRBJ2-7; 8 positions match TRBD1. Germline values: CDR1 SGHKS, CDR2 YYEKEE (reference sequence). There are 16 residues in the CDR3. V shed 0 bases, J shed 9 bases, and the junction held 14 bases outside the gene matches. CDR3 coding DNA: TGTGCCAGCAGCTTGGCAGTAGACAGGGGAACTCGGGGGCAGTACTTC. Translating gives CASSLAVDRGTRGQYF.

The rearrangement links TRBV4-3 to TRBJ1-2; 7 bases map to TRBD1. CDR3 length: 17 residues. The V gene's germline CDR1 is LGHNA and CDR2 YSLEER. V lost 3 bases and J lost 0; bases outside the gene matches: 10. The CDR3 here is CASSQQQGMIANYGYTF. The DNA of the CDR3 is TGCGCCAGCAGCCAGCAACAGGGGATGATTGCTAACTATGGCTACACCTTC.

V is TRBV7-6 and J is TRBJ2-2, with a tentative D call TRBD2 (5 bases). Germline V gene sequence: CDR1 SGHVS, CDR2 FNYEAQ. V lost 5 bases and J lost 5, with 15 bases in between. The CDR3 loop spans 15 amino acids. The CDR3 here is CASSLAQRETGELFF. The CDR3 DNA reads as TGTGCCAGCAGCCTCGCACAGAGGGAAACCGGGGAGCTGTTTTTT.

The rearrangement links TRBV6-6 to TRBJ1-1; 9 nucleotides line up with TRBD1. The J segment lost 5 bases and the V segment lost 5 bases, leaving 6 bases of the junction unmatched. The CDR3 has 14 residues. The V gene's germline CDR1 is MNHNY and CDR2 SVGAGI (reference sequence). Written as DNA, the CDR3 is TGTGCCAGCAGTGGGACAGGGACAAGGACTGAAGCTTTCTTT. It yields the protein CASSGTGTRTEAFF.

The V gene is TRBV12-5, the J gene TRBJ2-3, with a weak D call TRBD1 (6 bases). Trimming stripped 5 bases from V and 6 bases from J, with 15 bases between. The CDR3 contains 14 residues. CDR1 is LGHNT and CDR2 is FRNRAP in the germline V gene. The chain's CDR3 is CASGDRDTGDTQYF. The CDR3 DNA follows: TGTGCTAGTGGTGACCGGGACACAGGCGATACGCAGTATTTT.

The V and J genes are TRBV9 and TRBJ2-2; TRBD1 matches at 7 bases. CDR3 length: 18 residues. Germline CDR1 SGDLS, CDR2 YYNGEE. V dropped 3 bases and J dropped 0; count of bases not matched to a gene: 11. CDR3 in amino acids: CASSARAGTDTNTGELFF. The CDR3 region has the DNA TGTGCCAGCAGCGCAAGGGCAGGGACAGATACGAACACCGGGGAGCTGTTTTTT.